One sample yielded the 15 T cell receptor beta chains listed below, sequenced in a study of molecular identifiers for immune sequencing clone quantification. From the PCR reads, TCRdb called clonotypes with MiXCR, one entry per CDR3 protein. The sample holds around 480,000 distinct CDR3 sequences, roughly 23% seen once. The source material was naive CD8+ T cells from blood, with Jurkat cell RNA spiked in. The sample's subset: FACS-sorted CD8+CD4-CCR7+CD45RA+ naive T cells. These receptors originate from a human donor in good health. Some libraries in this study had Jurkat cell RNA spiked in.

This chain connects TRBV9 to TRBJ2-3; weak D call: TRBD2 (6 bases). V was pared by 0 bases and J by 1 base, with 9 bases between. Germline lookup yields CDR1 SGDLS and CDR2 YYNGEE. The CDR3 sequence is 15 residues long. CDR3 region: CASSVGASGTDTQYF. CDR3 in DNA: TGTGCCAGCAGCGTAGGGGCTAGCGGCACAGATACGCAGTATTTT.

This clonotype was detected ten times or more. The chain combines TRBV9 with TRBJ2-1, with D hard to call. The CDR3 is 13 amino acids. Per germline, CDR1 SGDLS and CDR2 YYNGEE. V was cut by 0 bases and J by 4 bases, with 5 bases left in between. This chain's CDR3 is CASSVAVYNEQFF. Here the CDR3 DNA reads TGTGCCAGCAGCGTAGCAGTGTACAATGAGCAGTTCTTC.

This clonotype was detected a few times. The gene calls are TRBV7-2 and TRBJ1-6; D is undetermined. Germline CDR1 and CDR2: SGHTA and FQGNSA. The CDR3 is made up of 11 amino acids. Trimming shortened V by 8 bases and J by 16 bases, and 15 bases separated the two germline ends. As DNA, the CDR3 is TGTGCCAGCGCAGATGGGGAGCAACTCCACTTT. Its protein is CASADGEQLHF. The full variable domain, its missing parts supplied by reference TRBV7-2 and TRBJ1-6, is GAGVSQSPSNKVTEKGKDVELRCDPISGHTALYWYRQSLGQGLEFLIYFQGNSAPDKSGLPSDRFSAERTGGSVSTLTIQRTQQEDSAVYLCASADGEQLHFGNGTRLTVT.

This chain uses TRBV12-3 or TRBV12-4 with TRBJ2-6; D might be TRBD2 (6 bases). CDR3 length: 19 amino acids. Trimming pared 2 bases from V and 4 bases from J, leaving 21 bases between. The CDR3 DNA follows: TGTGCCAGCAGTTTAAGATTTTGGGACTCCAAATCGGGGGCCAACGTCCTGACTTTC. Translation gives CASSLRFWDSKSGANVLTF.

This clonotype was detected many times. The chain joins TRBV5-1 to TRBJ2-3; D may correspond to TRBD1 or TRBD2 (6 bases each). The CDR3 contains 18 residues. V shed 2 bases and J shed 1 base, with 20 bases lying between them. Germline values: CDR1 SGHRS, CDR2 YFSETQ. The CDR3 here is CASSFSPGGGVGTDTQYF. As DNA, the CDR3 is TGCGCCAGCAGCTTCTCCCCCGGGGGCGGGGTCGGCACAGATACGCAGTATTTT.

This clonotype was detected a few times. The genes are TRBV5-6 and TRBJ2-3; the match to TRBD2 covers 9 bases. Germline V gene lookup returns CDR1 SGHDT and CDR2 YYEEEE. Trimming removed 3 bases from V and 7 bases from J; junction bases left unmatched: 9. The CDR3 has 15 residues. The CDR3, as DNA: TGTGCCAGCAGCTACGTTAGCGGGGGAGGCTATACGCAGTATTTT. It translates to CASSYVSGGGYTQYF.

Regarding this clonotype: A much larger clone differs by one base, so this may be a read error. The missing conserved phenylalanine or tryptophan at the end of this CDR3 makes a read error likely. This chain uses TRBV27 with TRBJ2-7, with D possibly being TRBD1 (7 bases). Germline assignment: CDR1 MNHEY and CDR2 SMNVEV (reference sequence). CDR3 length: 15 residues. The V end lost 6 bases, the J end lost 2 bases, and 17 bases lay between the germline ends. CDR3 in amino acids: CASSPGDSLAYEQYL. The CDR3 nucleotides read TGTGCCAGCAGCCCGGGGGACAGCCTAGCCTACGAGCAGTACCTC.

This clonotype has at least ten counts. The V call is TRBV10-3, the J call TRBJ1-1, with 9 bases that match TRBD1. Germline lookup yields CDR1 ENHRY and CDR2 SYGVKD. V dropped 8 bases and J dropped 5; count of bases not matched to a gene: 6. CDR3 length equals 13 residues. In DNA form, the CDR3 reads TGTGCCATCGCGGACAGGGGAGATACTGAAGCTTTCTTT. Its translation: CAIADRGDTEAFF.

This clonotype occurred many times. The gene calls are TRBV7-9 and TRBJ2-7; 9 bases agree with TRBD1. The germline V gene encodes CDR1 SEHNR and CDR2 FQNEAQ (reference sequence). Trimming cost V 0 bases and J 4 bases; bases outside gene matches: 4. The CDR3 is 15 amino acids. The CDR3: CASSLARDRDYEQYF. CDR3 nucleotide sequence: TGTGCCAGCAGCTTAGCGCGGGACAGGGATTACGAGCAGTACTTC.

The chain has TRBV3-1 and TRBJ2-3, with 12 positions matching TRBD2. Trimming at V came to 3 bases and at J to 2 bases, leaving 6 bases not matched to a gene. This CDR3 comprises 17 residues. The germline V gene encodes CDR1 LGHDT and CDR2 YNNKEL (reference sequence). CDR3 protein: CASSHLGLAGNTDTQYF. The DNA of the CDR3 is TGTGCCAGCAGCCATCTAGGACTAGCGGGAAACACAGATACGCAGTATTTT.

This clonotype was detected many times. CDR3 nucleotide sequence: TGTGCCAGCAGCGACAGTTATAATTCACCCCTCCACTTT. The encoded protein is CASSDSYNSPLHF. This rearrangement joins TRBV9 to TRBJ1-6, with D uncertain. This CDR3 is built from 13 residues. V lost 3 bases to trimming and J lost 4 bases, with 5 bases between them. Germline-derived CDR1 and CDR2 are SGDLS and YYNGEE.

The sample holds many counts of this clonotype. The chain couples TRBV19 to TRBJ2-5; no firm D call. V was pared by 10 bases and J by 3 bases, with 12 bases between. Germline CDR1 LNHDA, CDR2 SQIVND (reference sequence). The CDR3 has 12 residues. CDR3 residues: CATTDGEETQYF. The CDR3, as DNA: TGTGCCACCACGGACGGAGAAGAGACCCAGTACTTC.

The sample holds a few counts of this clonotype. The rearrangement uses TRBV5-1 and TRBJ2-1; D gene unclear. CDR3 length equals 13 residues. Deletions cut 3 bases from V and 8 bases from J, with 12 bases between. Germline assignment: CDR1 SGHRS and CDR2 YFSETQ. The CDR3 spells CASSWPPDDEQFF. The CDR3 bases are TGCGCCAGCAGCTGGCCACCTGACGATGAGCAGTTCTTC.

On this clonotype itself: This may be a read error, as it is one base from a much larger clone. This chain links TRBV4-3 with TRBJ2-7, with TRBD2 matching 9 bases. The CDR3 has 15 residues. Germline loops: CDR1 LGHNA, CDR2 YSLEER. DNA of the CDR3: TGCGCCAGCAGCCGAAGACTAGCGGTCGCCTACGAGCAGTGCTTC. As protein: CASSRRLAVAYEQCF.

The chain links TRBV6-2 or TRBV6-3 to TRBJ1-2; 7 bases match TRBD1. V was pared by 7 bases and J by 6 bases, with 20 bases of the junction left unmatched. The CDR3 totals 17 residues. Germline V lookup: CDR1 MNHEY, CDR2 SVGEGT. CDR3 nucleotide sequence: TGTGCCAGCACCCAGCCCCTGACAGGGAAGGTGGCAGATGGCTACACCTTC. This codes for CASTQPLTGKVADGYTF.